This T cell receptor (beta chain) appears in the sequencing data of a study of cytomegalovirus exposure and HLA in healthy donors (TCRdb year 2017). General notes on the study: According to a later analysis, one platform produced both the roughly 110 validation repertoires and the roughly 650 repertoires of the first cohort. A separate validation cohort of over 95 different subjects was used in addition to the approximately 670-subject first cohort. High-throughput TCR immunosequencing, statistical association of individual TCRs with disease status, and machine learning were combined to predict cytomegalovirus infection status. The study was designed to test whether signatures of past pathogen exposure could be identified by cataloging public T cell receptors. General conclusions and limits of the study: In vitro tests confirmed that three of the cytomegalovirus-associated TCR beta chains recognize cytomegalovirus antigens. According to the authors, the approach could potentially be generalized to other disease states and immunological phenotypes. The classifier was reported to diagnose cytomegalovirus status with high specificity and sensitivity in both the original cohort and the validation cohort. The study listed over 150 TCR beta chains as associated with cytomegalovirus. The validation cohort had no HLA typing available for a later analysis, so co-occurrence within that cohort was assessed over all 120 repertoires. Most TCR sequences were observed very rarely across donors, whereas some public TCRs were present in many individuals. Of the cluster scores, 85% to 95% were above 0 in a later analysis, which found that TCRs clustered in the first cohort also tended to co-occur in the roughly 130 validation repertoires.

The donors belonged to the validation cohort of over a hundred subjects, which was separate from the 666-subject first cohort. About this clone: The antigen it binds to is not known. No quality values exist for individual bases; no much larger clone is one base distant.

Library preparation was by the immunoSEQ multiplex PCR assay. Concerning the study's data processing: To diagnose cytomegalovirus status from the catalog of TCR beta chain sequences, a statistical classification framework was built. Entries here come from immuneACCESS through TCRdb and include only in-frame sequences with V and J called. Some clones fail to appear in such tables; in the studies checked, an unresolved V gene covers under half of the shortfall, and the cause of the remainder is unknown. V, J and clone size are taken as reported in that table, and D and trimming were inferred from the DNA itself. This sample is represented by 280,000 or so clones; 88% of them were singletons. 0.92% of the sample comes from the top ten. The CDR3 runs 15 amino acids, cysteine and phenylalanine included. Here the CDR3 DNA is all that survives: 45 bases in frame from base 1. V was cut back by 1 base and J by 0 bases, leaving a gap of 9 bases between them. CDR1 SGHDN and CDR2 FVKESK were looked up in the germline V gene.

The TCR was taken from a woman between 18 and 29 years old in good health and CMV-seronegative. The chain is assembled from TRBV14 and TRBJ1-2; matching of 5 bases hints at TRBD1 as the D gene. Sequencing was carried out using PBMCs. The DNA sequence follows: TGTGCCAGCAGCCAAGTTCGGGGGTCTAACTATGGCTACACCTTC. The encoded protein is CASSQVRGSNYGYTF. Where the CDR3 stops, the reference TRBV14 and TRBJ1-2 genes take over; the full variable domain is EAGVTQFPSHSVIEKGQTVTLRCDPISGHDNLYWYRRVMGKEIKFLLHFVKESKQDESGMPNNRFLAERTGGTYSTLKVQPAELEDSGVYFCASSQVRGSNYGYTFGSGTRLTVV.